This is a list of T cell receptor beta chains from one sample in a study of regulatory T cells in long-lasting Graves disease. TCRdb analysed the multiplex PCR reads with MiXCR anew, one entry per CDR3 protein. The sample contains around 400,000 distinct CDR3 sequences, 23% of which appear only once. Here the sequenced sample was peripheral blood mononuclear cells (PBMCs), taken when the disease was refractory, from a patient treated with antithyroid drugs. The receptors were gathered from a female donor with Graves disease. CDR3s include the opening cysteine and the closing phenylalanine or tryptophan. D genes are given only for firm matches. Rows may omit the clone size; those that give it use once, few, many or a size class.

>TRBJ1-5|TRBV7-9|few|TRBD1
CASSQGQPQSFPQHF
TGTGCCAGCAGCCAGGGACAGCCCCAATCATTTCCCCAGCATTTT
>TRBJ2-2|TRBV2|few|TRBD1
CASSGDRGLSTGELFF
TGTGCCAGCAGCGGTGACAGGGGGCTTTCCACCGGGGAGCTGTTTTTT
>TRBJ2-7|TRBV7-2|NA|NA
CASSLVALASYEQYF
TGTGCCAGCAGCTTAGTAGCCCTGGCCTCCTACGAGCAGTACTTC
>TRBJ1-6|TRBV28|NA|TRBD1
CASSPGTGDNSPLHF
TGTGCCAGCAGTCCGGGGACAGGGGATAATTCACCCCTCCACTTT
>TRBJ2-6|TRBV7-2|few|NA
CASSRLGGANVLTF
TGTGCCAGCAGCCGGTTGGGGGGGGCCAACGTCCTGACTTTC
>TRBJ2-7|TRBV5-1|many|TRBD1
CASSSTGTGLDEQYF
TGCGCCAGCAGCTCCACCGGGACAGGGTTGGACGAGCAGTACTTC
>TRBJ1-4|TRBV7-2|NA|NA
CASSLSGGFSNEKLFF
TGTGCCAGCAGCTTAAGCGGCGGCTTTTCTAATGAAAAACTGTTTTTT
>TRBJ2-7|TRBV7-8|few|NA
CASSLVSGAVYEQYF
TGTGCCAGCAGCTTAGTGTCGGGGGCGGTTTACGAGCAGTACTTC
>TRBJ2-7|TRBV5-5|few|TRBD2
CASTSWTSGGGYEQYF
TGTGCCAGCACCTCCTGGACTAGCGGAGGAGGTTACGAGCAGTACTTC
>TRBJ1-2|TRBV5-1|many|NA
CASSDPGGSSNYGYTF
TGCGCCAGCAGCGACCCAGGTGGTTCATCTAACTATGGCTACACCTTC
>TRBJ1-5|TRBV27|many|NA
CASSLRAPQGIGNQPQHF
TGTGCCAGCAGTTTAAGAGCCCCACAGGGTATAGGCAATCAGCCCCAGCATTTT